This T cell receptor (beta chain) was sequenced in a study of cytomegalovirus exposure and HLA in healthy donors. Study-wide background: Later analysis reported that the roughly 120 validation repertoires shared the platform of the approximately 670 first-cohort repertoires. Whole-study findings and limits: The CMV antigen specificity of a few CMV-associated chains was confirmed through in vitro analysis. Whilst most TCR sequences proved rare, a subset of public TCRs occurred across many donors. Cytomegalovirus association was assigned to 150 to 200 TCR beta chains.

Clones were sequenced by immunoSEQ multiplex PCR, and TCRdb holds only the in-frame ones, with some missing. This sample has 180,000 or so clones, with around 86% found just once. Per the germline V gene, CDR1 is SGDLS and CDR2 is YYNGEE. V lost 0 bases and J lost 2, with 16 bases in between. This CDR3 has 17 amino acids. As concerns this clone: Its antigen is still unknown.

The rearrangement links TRBV9 to TRBJ2-3, with a tentative D call TRBD1 (6 bases). Sequenced: PBMCs. This receptor was obtained from a young man in good health and CMV-seropositive. CDR3 sequence: CASSVVGTNILTDTQYF. The CDR3 DNA reads as TGTGCCAGCAGCGTAGTTGGGACAAACATACTCACAGATACGCAGTATTTT.